The clone carrying this T cell receptor beta chain was counted a single time. The data originate from a study of shared clonotypes between healthy human individuals. CDR3 length equals 17 residues. Trimming took 3 bases from V and 3 from J, leaving 20 bases between them. Looked up from germline, CDR1 is KGHSH and CDR2 is LQKENI. As defined, naive CD8 cells were CD45RO-negative and positively selected for CCR7, with terminally differentiated effector memory CD45RA+ cells excluded. The repertoire was sequenced with immunoSEQ multiplex PCR; TCRdb's copy has only in-frame clones and lacks some. The table includes about 2.1 million clones, 90% to 95% detected once.

Sequenced: naive CD8+ T cells from PBMCs. The V gene is TRBV18, the J gene TRBJ1-1; maybe TRBD1 (5 bases). The clonotype comes from a man aged 18 to 30 in good health. Some clones in this sample may be carry-over from other donors' samples. The CDR3 DNA reads TGTGCCAGCTCACCTCGCAGGGCTTATGGGTTGGACACTGAAGCTTTCTTT. This gives the protein CASSPRRAYGLDTEAFF.